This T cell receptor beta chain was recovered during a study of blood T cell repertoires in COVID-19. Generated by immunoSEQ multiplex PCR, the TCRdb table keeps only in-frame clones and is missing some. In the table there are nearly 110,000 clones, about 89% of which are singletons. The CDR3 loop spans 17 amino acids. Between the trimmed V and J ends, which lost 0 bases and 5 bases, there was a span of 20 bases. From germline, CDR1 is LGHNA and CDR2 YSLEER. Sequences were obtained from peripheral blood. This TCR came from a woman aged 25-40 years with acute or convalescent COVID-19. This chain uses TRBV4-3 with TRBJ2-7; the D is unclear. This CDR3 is CASSQDSGFGTLDEQYF. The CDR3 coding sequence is TGCGCCAGCAGCCAAGATTCAGGCTTCGGTACCCTTGACGAGCAGTACTTC.